These 28 T cell receptor beta chains came from one sample sequenced in a study of CD8+ T cells in alopecia areata. RNA extraction was followed by reverse transcription into cDNA, which acted as the sequencing template. Repertoires were generated with immunoSEQ multiplex PCR, while TCRdb's copy carries only in-frame clones and drops some. This table has 220,000 or so clones, about 53% appearing once. This sample comprised CD4+ T cells sorted from blood, obtained at week 0. Receptors were obtained from a human donor with alopecia areata.

This clone was detected once. This chain connects TRBV9 to TRBJ1-1; weak D call: TRBD1 (5 bases). The CDR3 is 15 residues long. Trimming pared 4 bases from V and 1 base from J, leaving 14 bases between. Germline V gives CDR1 SGDLS, CDR2 YYNGEE. Here the CDR3 DNA reads TGTGCCAGCAGCCCCCGGTTGGGGGGGAACACTGAAGCTTTCTTT. Amino acid sequence: CASSPRLGGNTEAFF. Drawing the rest from reference TRBV9 and TRBJ1-1, the complete variable domain is DSGVTQTPKHLITATGQRVTLRCSPRSGDLSVYWYQQSLDQGLQFLIQYYNGEERAKGNILERFSAQQFPDLHSELNLSSLELGDSALYFCASSPRLGGNTEAFFGQGTRLTVV.

This clone appeared a few times. The identical CDR3 is also encoded by other nucleotide sequences in the sample. J is TRBJ1-1 and V is TRBV7-9, with D hard to call. V lost 1 base to trimming and J lost 2 bases, with 5 bases between them. The CDR3 length is 13 residues. The V gene's germline CDR1 is SEHNR and CDR2 FQNEAQ (reference sequence). The CDR3 DNA reads TGTGCCAGCAGCTTAGAAGGAAACACTGAAGCTTTCTTT. Protein: CASSLEGNTEAFF.

The chain combines TRBV10-3 with TRBJ2-7; TRBD2 might be the D (5 bases). From germline, CDR1 is ENHRY and CDR2 SYGVKD. The CDR3 loop spans 15 amino acids. Trimming left V 0 bases short and J 0 bases short, with 9 bases between. The CDR3 DNA is TGTGCCATCAGTGAGTCGAGAGGGAACTCCTACGAGCAGTACTTC. Protein sequence: CAISESRGNSYEQYF.

The gene calls are TRBV20-1 and TRBJ1-2; unclear D gene. V lost 5 bases and J 5 bases, leaving 9 bases between the germline ends. This CDR3 is 11 amino acids long. Per germline, CDR1 DFQATT and CDR2 SNEGSKA (reference sequence). The CDR3 is CSARGRYGYTF. DNA of the CDR3: TGCAGTGCTCGGGGAAGGTATGGCTACACCTTC.

This chain connects TRBV30 to TRBJ1-1, with a weak D call TRBD1 (5 bases). The germline gives CDR1 GTSNPN, CDR2 SVGIG (reference sequence). This CDR3 region has 14 residues. The V end lost 2 bases, the J end lost 6 bases, and 16 bases lay between the germline ends. CDR3 in DNA: TGTGCCTGGAGTCCCGGCGGGACGGTTTCTGAAGCTTTCTTT. This gives the protein CAWSPGGTVSEAFF.

This clone was detected only a few times. The J gene is TRBJ1-2, the V gene TRBV19; TRBD1 aligns across 9 bases. V was pared by 6 bases and J by 0 bases, with 11 bases of the junction left unmatched. This CDR3 has 17 amino acids. Germline V gene lookup returns CDR1 LNHDA and CDR2 SQIVND (reference sequence). The CDR3 reads CASSQDGTGSANYGYTF. DNA of the CDR3: TGTGCCAGTAGCCAAGACGGGACAGGGAGCGCTAACTATGGCTACACCTTC.

This clone showed up just once. The chain recombines TRBV2 with TRBJ2-3, with TRBD1 matching over 7 bases. CDR3 length equals 16 residues. CDR1 and CDR2 from the germline V gene are SNHLY and FYNNEI. The J segment lost 4 bases and the V segment lost 8 bases, leaving 15 bases of the junction unmatched. The CDR3 loop is CASPSGTAASADTQYF. DNA for the CDR3: TGTGCCAGCCCCTCCGGGACAGCCGCTTCGGCAGATACGCAGTATTTT.

This CDR3 reads CSATTGGNSNQPQHF. CDR3 DNA sequence: TGCAGCGCCACTACAGGGGGCAACAGCAATCAGCCCCAGCATTTT. J is TRBJ1-5 and V is TRBV29-1; 9 nucleotides line up with TRBD1. Unmatched junction bases numbered 8, after V lost 7 bases and J lost 1 base. This CDR3 spans 15 amino acids. CDR1 is SQVTM, CDR2 ANQGSEA, per germline.

This clone was recorded a few times. The chain has TRBV5-4 and TRBJ2-5, with 11 bases aligning to TRBD1. V shed 4 bases, J shed 5 bases, and the junction held 10 bases outside the gene matches. The CDR3 runs to 16 residues. The germline V gene encodes CDR1 SGHNT and CDR2 YYREEE (reference sequence). In DNA form, the CDR3 reads TGTGCCAGCAGCAACTCCGGGACAGGGGGTCGGGAGACCCAGTACTTC. It yields the protein CASSNSGTGGRETQYF.

This clone is a singleton in its sample. In DNA form, the CDR3 reads TGCGCCAGCAGCGCACTAGCGGGGCTAGCCAAAAACATTCAGTACTTC. This gives the protein CASSALAGLAKNIQYF. The chain recombines TRBV4-1 with TRBJ2-4, with 10 bases lining up with TRBD2. The V and J ends lost 5 bases and 0 bases, in that order; junction bases with no gene match: 4. CDR3 length: 16 residues. CDR1 and CDR2 (germline): MGHRA, YSYEKL.

The genes are TRBV7-2 and TRBJ2-1; 9 nucleotides align to TRBD2. V lost 3 bases to trimming and J lost 7 bases; unmatched junction nucleotides: 10. Germline-derived CDR1 and CDR2 are SGHTA and FQGNSA. The CDR3 is made up of 16 amino acids. The DNA for the CDR3 is TGTGCCAGCAGCTTCCCCCGCGGGGGGGCCGGTAATGAGCAGTTCTTC. This translates into CASSFPRGGAGNEQFF.

In its sample, this clone was seen a few times. J is TRBJ1-5 and V is TRBV7-2; D call uncertain. Trimming removed 6 bases at V and 5 bases at J, with 8 bases between. CDR3 length equals 12 residues. Germline V CDR1 and CDR2: SGHTA, FQGNSA. The CDR3 spells CASRSTYQPQHF. DNA of the CDR3: TGTGCCAGCAGGTCGACCTATCAGCCCCAGCATTTT.

The genes are TRBV4-1 and TRBJ2-1, with D possibly being TRBD1 (6 bases). CDR1 MGHRA and CDR2 YSYEKL come from the germline V gene. There are 16 residues in the CDR3. V dropped 3 bases and J dropped 9 bases, with 21 bases sitting between them. For the CDR3, the DNA is TGCGCCAGCAGCCATTTGAGTGGGGGCCATGTCGGTGAGCAGTTCTTC. It specifies CASSHLSGGHVGEQFF.

The genes are TRBV18 and TRBJ2-1; no clear D. Germline V CDR1 and CDR2: KGHSH, LQKENI. Trimming removed 0 bases at V and 10 bases at J, with 13 bases between. The CDR3 sequence is 14 residues long. The CDR3 reads CASSPPDGIWEQFF. In DNA form, the CDR3 reads TGTGCCAGCTCACCACCGGACGGAATATGGGAGCAGTTCTTC.

This clone has only a few counts. The V and J genes are TRBV29-1 and TRBJ2-7; D possibly corresponds to TRBD2 (7 bases). The CDR3 has 12 amino acids. Germline CDR1 and CDR2: SQVTM and ANQGSEA. Trimming pared 7 bases from V and 0 bases from J, leaving 10 bases between. CDR3 sequence: CSGGGDSYEQYF. The CDR3 DNA reads as TGCAGCGGAGGGGGGGACTCCTACGAGCAGTACTTC.

This clone was seen a handful of times. V and J are TRBV6-5 and TRBJ2-7; D ambiguous. Germline V gives CDR1 MNHEY, CDR2 SVGAGI. CDR3 length equals 14 residues. The V and J ends lost 6 bases and 2 bases respectively, with 14 bases between them. The DNA for the CDR3 is TGTGCCAGCAGCGACCAAGGCAGTACCTACGAGCAGTACTTC. This sequence encodes CASSDQGSTYEQYF.

This clone has only one observation. CDR3 nucleotides: TGTGCCAGCAGCCCCTCCGGGACTAGCGTATATGAGCAGTTCTTC. Translating gives CASSPSGTSVYEQFF. The rearrangement links TRBV11-2 to TRBJ2-1, with 10 nucleotides matching TRBD2. The CDR3 is 15 amino acids. With V trimmed by 5 bases and J by 8 bases, 9 bases remained unmatched. Germline V gives CDR1 SGHAT, CDR2 FQNNGV.

The chain has TRBV2 and TRBJ1-2; D call uncertain. Germline loops: CDR1 SNHLY, CDR2 FYNNEI. There are 14 residues in the CDR3. V was clipped by 3 bases and J by 4 bases, with 12 bases between them. CDR3 nucleotides: TGTGCCAGCAGTGATGAGGGATTCAGCTATGGCTACACCTTC. Translation gives CASSDEGFSYGYTF.

The J gene is TRBJ1-6, the V gene TRBV30; weak D call: TRBD1 (6 bases). The germline V gene has CDR1 GTSNPN and CDR2 SVGIG (reference sequence). This CDR3 spans 14 amino acids. Between the trimmed V and J ends, which lost 0 bases and 5 bases, there was a span of 8 bases. For the CDR3, the DNA is TGTGCCTGGAGTGTAGGGACAAATAATTCACCCCTCCACTTT. Translation gives CAWSVGTNNSPLHF.

There are many counts of this clone. This chain links TRBV11-1 with TRBJ1-5; 7 positions agree with TRBD1. The germline gives CDR1 SGHAT, CDR2 FQDESV (reference sequence). With 6 bases clipped from V and 0 bases from J, the junction kept 5 bases outside the gene matches. This CDR3 contains 15 residues. The CDR3: CASRGQVYSNQPQHF. The CDR3 DNA is TGTGCCAGCAGAGGACAGGTATATAGCAATCAGCCCCAGCATTTT.

This clone was seen a few times. The chain recombines TRBV30 with TRBJ1-3, with 7 bases aligning to TRBD1. Trimming removed 3 bases from V and 4 bases from J; junction bases left unmatched: 15. Per germline, CDR1 GTSNPN and CDR2 SVGIG (reference sequence). There are 17 residues in the CDR3. Written as DNA, the CDR3 is TGTGCCTGGAGGGCTTGGACAGGCCGTACTCGAGGAAACACCATATATTTT. The encoded protein is CAWRAWTGRTRGNTIYF. Full variable domain (outside the CDR3, taken from reference TRBV30 and TRBJ1-3): SQTIHQWPATLVQPVGSPLSLECTVEGTSNPNLYWYRQAAGRGLQLLFYSVGIGQISSEVPQNLSASRPQDRQFILSSKKLLLSDSGFYLCAWRAWTGRTRGNTIYFGEGSWLTVV.

This clone was recorded a few times. V is TRBV7-2 and J is TRBJ2-3; TRBD2 matches at 12 bases. Losses at the gene ends were 5 bases for V and 3 bases for J; bases not matched to a gene: 9. Germline V gives CDR1 SGHTA, CDR2 FQGNSA. The CDR3 extends over 17 amino acids. The CDR3 DNA is TGTGCCAGCAGCCCCCGGACTAGCGGGAAAGGAACAGATACGCAGTATTTT. Amino acid sequence: CASSPRTSGKGTDTQYF.

The V and J genes are TRBV7-9 and TRBJ2-7; D might be TRBD1 (5 bases). Trimming removed 4 bases at V and 6 bases at J, with 19 bases between. Germline-derived CDR1 and CDR2 are SEHNR and FQNEAQ (reference sequence). The CDR3 is 15 amino acids. The DNA of the CDR3 is TGTGCCAGCAGCTCCGAGACAGCCGAAGTCGGCGAGCAGTACTTC. Amino acid sequence: CASSSETAEVGEQYF. The full variable domain, in which reference TRBV7-9 and TRBJ2-7 provide the parts outside the CDR3, is DTGVSQNPRHKITKRGQNVTFRCDPISEHNRLYWYRQTLGQGPEFLTYFQNEAQLEKSRLLSDRFSAERPKGSFSTLEIQRTEQGDSAMYLCASSSETAEVGEQYFGPGTRLTVT.

This clone was seen a few times. This chain joins TRBV6-6 and TRBJ2-1, with 7 bases identical to TRBD1. The J segment lost 2 bases and the V segment lost 5 bases, leaving 6 bases of the junction unmatched. The CDR3 runs 15 residues. CDR1 and CDR2 (germline): MNHNY, SVGAGI (reference sequence). The CDR3 loop is CASSPQTGAYNEQFF. CDR3 DNA sequence: TGTGCCAGCAGTCCTCAAACAGGGGCCTACAATGAGCAGTTCTTC.

This clone came up a few times. The chain uses TRBV6-1 and TRBJ2-7; either TRBD1 or TRBD2 may fit D (5 bases each). Trimming took 4 bases from V and 3 from J, leaving 10 bases between them. The germline V gene encodes CDR1 MNHNS and CDR2 SASEGT. The CDR3 loop spans 13 amino acids. The CDR3 DNA reads as TGTGCCAGCAGTGGGGGGACCCGCTACGAGCAGTACTTC. Translated: CASSGGTRYEQYF.

J is TRBJ2-2 and V is TRBV29-1, with 9 positions matching TRBD1. The germline CDR1 and CDR2 sequences are SQVTM and ANQGSEA. There are 14 residues in the CDR3. The CDR3 DNA reads TGCAGGACCCCGGGACAGGGAGCTCCCGGGGAGCTGTTTTTT. Amino acids: CRTPGQGAPGELFF.

This clone was recorded a few times. The J gene is TRBJ2-3, the V gene TRBV10-3; D might be TRBD1 or TRBD2, each matching 5 bases. Deletions cut 3 bases from V and 0 bases from J, with 13 bases between. CDR3 length: 16 amino acids. Germline CDR1 ENHRY, CDR2 SYGVKD. CDR3 sequence reads: CAISERGGPSTDTQYF. CDR3 sequence (DNA): TGTGCCATCAGTGAACGGGGCGGGCCAAGCACAGATACGCAGTATTTT.

V and J are TRBV4-3 and TRBJ2-3; D unresolved. Germline CDR1 is LGHNA and CDR2 is YSLEER. The CDR3 loop spans 16 amino acids. Trimming took 4 bases from V and 0 from J, leaving 14 bases between them. The CDR3 coding sequence is TGCGCCAGCAGCCGAGCCCACACTGCTAGCACAGATACGCAGTATTTT. It codes for CASSRAHTASTDTQYF.